These 2 T cell receptor beta chains were sequenced from one sample in a study of blood T cell repertoires in COVID-19 (TCRdb year 2020). Libraries were constructed by the immunoSEQ multiplex PCR assay. TCRdb retrieved this table from immuneACCESS and kept in-frame rearrangements only. Not all clones are present; in checked studies, unresolved V genes account for under half, and no reason is known for the remainder. The sample data list over 300,000 clones, and nearly 90% of these were observed just once. Approximately 6.2% of the sample goes to the ten largest clones. The specimen was peripheral blood. These receptor sequences come from a man aged 18 to 29 with active or convalescent COVID-19.

This clone was detected only once. The J gene is TRBJ1-5, the V gene TRBV28; 7 positions agree with TRBD1. The V and J ends lost 5 bases and 0 bases, in that order; junction bases with no gene match: 4. CDR1 and CDR2 from the germline V gene are MDHEN and SYDVKM. This CDR3 contains 15 residues. The CDR3 sequence is CASSQYRGSNQPQHF. DNA for the CDR3: TGTGCCAGCAGTCAGTACAGGGGTAGCAATCAGCCCCAGCATTTT.

The chain recombines TRBV9 with TRBJ2-7; 10 bases agree with TRBD1. Germline V gene lookup returns CDR1 SGDLS and CDR2 YYNGEE. The J segment lost 3 bases and the V segment lost 4 bases, leaving 7 bases of the junction unmatched. The CDR3 length is 15 residues. CDR3 sequence (DNA): TGTGCCAGCAGCCCCCGGGACAGGGGCGTCTACGAGCAGTACTTC. This sequence encodes CASSPRDRGVYEQYF.